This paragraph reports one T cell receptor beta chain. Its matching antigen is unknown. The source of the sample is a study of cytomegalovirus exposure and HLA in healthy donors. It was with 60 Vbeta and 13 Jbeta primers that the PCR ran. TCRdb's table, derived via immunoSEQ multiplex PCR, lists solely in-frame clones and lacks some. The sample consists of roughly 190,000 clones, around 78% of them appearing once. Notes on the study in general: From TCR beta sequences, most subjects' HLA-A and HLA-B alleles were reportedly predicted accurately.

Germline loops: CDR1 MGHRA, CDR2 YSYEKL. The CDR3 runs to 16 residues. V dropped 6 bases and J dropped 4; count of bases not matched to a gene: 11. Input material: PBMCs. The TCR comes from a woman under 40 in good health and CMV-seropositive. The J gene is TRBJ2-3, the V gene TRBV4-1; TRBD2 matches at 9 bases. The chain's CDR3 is CASRRSGTSSSDTQYF. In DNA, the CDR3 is TGCGCCAGCAGGCGAAGTGGGACTAGCTCCTCAGATACGCAGTATTTT.